This T cell receptor (beta chain) was observed in a study of cytomegalovirus exposure and HLA in healthy donors. The study ran its PCR with 60 Vbeta and 13 Jbeta primers. Sequenced by immunoSEQ multiplex PCR; TCRdb stores in-frame clones only, minus some. The table has around 140,000 clones, 80% seen once. The sequenced sample was PBMCs. The TCR sequence derives from a middle-aged man in good health and CMV-seronegative.

The CDR3 region is CASNMDRDGGYTF. The CDR3 bases are TGTGCCAGCAACATGGACAGGGACGGAGGCTACACCTTC. The gene calls are TRBV6-5 and TRBJ1-2; 8 bases align to TRBD1. Germline V gives CDR1 MNHEY, CDR2 SVGAGI. CDR3 length: 13 amino acids. After removal of 7 bases from V and 8 bases from J, the junction contained 9 bases not matched to a gene.